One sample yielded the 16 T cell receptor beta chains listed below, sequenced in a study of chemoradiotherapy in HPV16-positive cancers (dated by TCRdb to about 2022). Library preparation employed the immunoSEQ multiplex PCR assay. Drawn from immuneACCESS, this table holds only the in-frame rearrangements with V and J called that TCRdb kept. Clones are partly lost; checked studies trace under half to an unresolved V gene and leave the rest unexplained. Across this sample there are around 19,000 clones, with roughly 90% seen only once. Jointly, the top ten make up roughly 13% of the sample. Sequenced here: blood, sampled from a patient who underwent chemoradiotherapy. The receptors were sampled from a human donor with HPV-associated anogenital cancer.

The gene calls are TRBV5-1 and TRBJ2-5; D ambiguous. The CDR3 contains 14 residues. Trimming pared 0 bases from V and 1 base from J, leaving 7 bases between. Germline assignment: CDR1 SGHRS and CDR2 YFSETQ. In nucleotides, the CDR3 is TGCGCCAGCAGCTTGGTCCAGTCCCAAGAGACCCAGTACTTC. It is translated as CASSLVQSQETQYF.

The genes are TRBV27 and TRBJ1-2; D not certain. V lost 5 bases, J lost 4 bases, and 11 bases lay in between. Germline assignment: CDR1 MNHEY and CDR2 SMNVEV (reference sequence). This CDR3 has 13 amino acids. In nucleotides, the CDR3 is TGTGCCAGCAGTCCTACACGGTTCTATGGCTACACCTTC. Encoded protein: CASSPTRFYGYTF.

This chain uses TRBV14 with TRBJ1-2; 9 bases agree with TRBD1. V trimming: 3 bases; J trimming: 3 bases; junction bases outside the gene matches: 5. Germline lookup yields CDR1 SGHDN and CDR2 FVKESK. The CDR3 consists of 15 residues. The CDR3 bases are TGTGCCAGCAGCCACCCGACAGGGGGGGACTATGGCTACACCTTC. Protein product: CASSHPTGGDYGYTF.

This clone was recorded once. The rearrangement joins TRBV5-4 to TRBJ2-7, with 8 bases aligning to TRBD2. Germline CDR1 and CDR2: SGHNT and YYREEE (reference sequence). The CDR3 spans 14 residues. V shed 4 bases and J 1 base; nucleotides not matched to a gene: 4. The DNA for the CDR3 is TGTGCCAGCAGCCCTAGCGGGCAATCCTACGAGCAGTACTTC. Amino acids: CASSPSGQSYEQYF.

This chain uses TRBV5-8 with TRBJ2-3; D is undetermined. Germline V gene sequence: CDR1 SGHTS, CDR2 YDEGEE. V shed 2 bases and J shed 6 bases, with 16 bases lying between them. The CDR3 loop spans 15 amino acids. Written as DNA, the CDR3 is TGTGCCAGCAGCTTAGTCGCATCTCTCCTCGATACGCAGTATTTT. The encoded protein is CASSLVASLLDTQYF.

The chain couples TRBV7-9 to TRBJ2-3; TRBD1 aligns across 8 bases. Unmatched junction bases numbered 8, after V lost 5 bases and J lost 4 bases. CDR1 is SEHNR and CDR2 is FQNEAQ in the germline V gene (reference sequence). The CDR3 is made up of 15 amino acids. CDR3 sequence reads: CASSPRQGQADTQYF. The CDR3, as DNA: TGTGCCAGCAGCCCTCGACAGGGGCAGGCAGATACGCAGTATTTT.

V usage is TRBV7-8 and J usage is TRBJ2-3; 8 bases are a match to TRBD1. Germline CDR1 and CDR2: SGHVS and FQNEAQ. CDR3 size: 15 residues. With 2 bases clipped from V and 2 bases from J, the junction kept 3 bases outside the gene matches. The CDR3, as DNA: TGTGCCAGCAGCTTATCAGGGGGCAACACAGATACGCAGTATTTT. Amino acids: CASSLSGGNTDTQYF.

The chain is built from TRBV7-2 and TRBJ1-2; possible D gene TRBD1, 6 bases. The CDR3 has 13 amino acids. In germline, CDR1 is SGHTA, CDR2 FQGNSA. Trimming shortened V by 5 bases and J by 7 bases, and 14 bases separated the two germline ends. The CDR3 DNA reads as TGTGCCAGCAGCCTACAGGGAGGCGGTGGCTACACCTTC. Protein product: CASSLQGGGGYTF.

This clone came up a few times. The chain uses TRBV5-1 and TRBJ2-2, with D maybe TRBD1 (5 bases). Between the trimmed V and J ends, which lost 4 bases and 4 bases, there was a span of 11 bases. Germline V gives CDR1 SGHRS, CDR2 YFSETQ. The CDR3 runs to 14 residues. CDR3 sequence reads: CASSVGQATGELFF. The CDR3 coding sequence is TGCGCCAGCAGCGTCGGACAAGCCACCGGGGAGCTGTTTTTT. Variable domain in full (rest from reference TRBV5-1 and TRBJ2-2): KAGVTQTPRYLIKTRGQQVTLSCSPISGHRSVSWYQQTPGQGLQFLFEYFSETQRNKGNFPGRFSGRQFSNSRSEMNVSTLELGDSALYLCASSVGQATGELFFGEGSRLTVL.

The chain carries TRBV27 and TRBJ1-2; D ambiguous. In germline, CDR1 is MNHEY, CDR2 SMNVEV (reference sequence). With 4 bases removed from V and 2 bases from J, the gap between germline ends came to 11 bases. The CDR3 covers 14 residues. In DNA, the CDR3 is TGTGCCAGCAGTTCCTCGACAAGGAACTATGGCTACACCTTC. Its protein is CASSSSTRNYGYTF.

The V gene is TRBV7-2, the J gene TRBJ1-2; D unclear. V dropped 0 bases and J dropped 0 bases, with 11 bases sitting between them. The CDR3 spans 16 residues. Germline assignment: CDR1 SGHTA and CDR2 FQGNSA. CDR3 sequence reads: CASSLAMAFANYGYTF. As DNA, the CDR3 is TGTGCCAGCAGCTTAGCGATGGCATTCGCTAACTATGGCTACACCTTC.

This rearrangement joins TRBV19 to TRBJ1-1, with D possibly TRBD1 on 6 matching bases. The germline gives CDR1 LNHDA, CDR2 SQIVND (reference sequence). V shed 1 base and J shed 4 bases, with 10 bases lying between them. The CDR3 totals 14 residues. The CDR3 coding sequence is TGTGCCAGTAGTATAGGGGGCAGGGGCACTGAAGCTTTCTTT. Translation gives CASSIGGRGTEAFF.

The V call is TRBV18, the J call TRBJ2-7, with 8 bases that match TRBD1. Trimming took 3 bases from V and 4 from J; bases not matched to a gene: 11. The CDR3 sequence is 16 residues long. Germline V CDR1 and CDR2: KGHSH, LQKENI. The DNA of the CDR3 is TGTGCCAGCTCACCCACCCGGGACAGGCCCCAATACGAGCAGTACGTC. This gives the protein CASSPTRDRPQYEQYV.

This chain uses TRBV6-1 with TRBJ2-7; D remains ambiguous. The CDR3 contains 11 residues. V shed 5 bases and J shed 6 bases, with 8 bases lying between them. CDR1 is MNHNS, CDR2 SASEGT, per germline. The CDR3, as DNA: TGTGCCAGCAGTCCCGGACCCGAGCAGTACGTC. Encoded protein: CASSPGPEQYV.

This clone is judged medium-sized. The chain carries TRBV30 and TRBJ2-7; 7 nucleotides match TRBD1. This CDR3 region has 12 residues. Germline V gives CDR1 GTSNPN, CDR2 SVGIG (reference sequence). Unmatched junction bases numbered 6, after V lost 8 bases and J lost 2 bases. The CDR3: CAARQGTYEQYF. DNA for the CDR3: TGTGCCGCCCGACAGGGAACCTACGAGCAGTACTTC.

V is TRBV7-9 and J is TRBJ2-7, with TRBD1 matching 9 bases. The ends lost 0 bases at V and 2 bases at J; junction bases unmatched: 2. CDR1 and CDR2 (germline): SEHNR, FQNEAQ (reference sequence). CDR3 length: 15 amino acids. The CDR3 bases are TGTGCCAGCAGCTTAGCGGGGGACAGGGCCTACGAGCAGTACTTC. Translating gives CASSLAGDRAYEQYF.